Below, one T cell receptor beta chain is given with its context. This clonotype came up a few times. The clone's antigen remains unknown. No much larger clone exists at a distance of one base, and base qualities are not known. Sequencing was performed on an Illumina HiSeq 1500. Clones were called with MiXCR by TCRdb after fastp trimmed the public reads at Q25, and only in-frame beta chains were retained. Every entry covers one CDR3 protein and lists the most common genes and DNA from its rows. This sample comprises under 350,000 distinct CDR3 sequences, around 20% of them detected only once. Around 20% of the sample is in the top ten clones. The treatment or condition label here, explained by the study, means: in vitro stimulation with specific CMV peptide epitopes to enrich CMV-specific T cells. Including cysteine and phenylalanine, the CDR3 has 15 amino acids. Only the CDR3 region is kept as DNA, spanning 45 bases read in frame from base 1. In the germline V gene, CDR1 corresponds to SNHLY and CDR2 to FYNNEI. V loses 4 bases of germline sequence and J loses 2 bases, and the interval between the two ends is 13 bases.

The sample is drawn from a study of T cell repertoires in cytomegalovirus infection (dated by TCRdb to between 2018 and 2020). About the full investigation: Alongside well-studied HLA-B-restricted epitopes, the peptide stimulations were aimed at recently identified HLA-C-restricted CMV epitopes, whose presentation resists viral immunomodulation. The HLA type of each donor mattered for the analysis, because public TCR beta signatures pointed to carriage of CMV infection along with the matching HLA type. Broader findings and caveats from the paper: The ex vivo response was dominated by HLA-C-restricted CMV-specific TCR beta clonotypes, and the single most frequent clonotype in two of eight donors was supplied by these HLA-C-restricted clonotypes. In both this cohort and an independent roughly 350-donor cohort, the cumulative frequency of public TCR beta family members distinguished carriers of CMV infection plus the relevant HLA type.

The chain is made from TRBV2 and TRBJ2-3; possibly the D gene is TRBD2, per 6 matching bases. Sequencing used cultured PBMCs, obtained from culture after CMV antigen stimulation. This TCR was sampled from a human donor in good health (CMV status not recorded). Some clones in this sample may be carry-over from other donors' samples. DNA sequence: TGTGCCAGCAGTGTAGTTGCGGGGATCACAGATACGCAGTATTTT. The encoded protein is CASSVVAGITDTQYF.